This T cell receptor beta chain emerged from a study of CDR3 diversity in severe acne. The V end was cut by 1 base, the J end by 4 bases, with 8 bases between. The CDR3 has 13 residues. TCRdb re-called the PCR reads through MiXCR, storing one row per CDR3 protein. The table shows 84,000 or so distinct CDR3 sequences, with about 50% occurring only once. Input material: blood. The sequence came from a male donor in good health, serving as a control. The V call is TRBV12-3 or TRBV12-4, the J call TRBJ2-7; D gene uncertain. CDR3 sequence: CASSLEELYEQYF. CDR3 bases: TGTGCCAGCAGTTTAGAAGAACTATACGAGCAGTACTTC.